A single T cell receptor beta chain is shown here with its context. Its antigen is not identified. The sample is drawn from a study of cytomegalovirus exposure and HLA in healthy donors. Germline loops: CDR1 SGHVS, CDR2 FNYEAQ. Trimming took off 4 bases at V and 0 bases at J, with 21 bases between the two ends. This CDR3 comprises 18 residues. Study-level results: Highly shared sequence variants in one cluster were likely a sequencing artifact. Follow-up analysis later connected one missense variant in DCLRE1C with trimming of TCR beta V- and J-genes. Researchers catalogued about 150 TCR beta chains as cytomegalovirus-associated. Segments of the TCR beta V type were, in most cases, productive about 87% or about 30% of the time in an earlier analysis.

Vbeta (60) and Jbeta (13) primers were used in the PCR. Method: immunoSEQ multiplex PCR; TCRdb's copy keeps in-frame clones and lacks some. Of 120,000 or so clones in the sample, more than 75% were seen once. Input material: PBMCs. The TCR sequence derives from a man younger than 35 in good health and CMV-seronegative. This chain joins TRBV7-6 and TRBJ1-1; D unresolved. The CDR3 sequence: CASSSERVSSGVNTEAFF. The CDR3 DNA follows: TGTGCCAGCAGCTCAGAGAGGGTGTCGAGCGGGGTGAACACTGAAGCTTTCTTT.